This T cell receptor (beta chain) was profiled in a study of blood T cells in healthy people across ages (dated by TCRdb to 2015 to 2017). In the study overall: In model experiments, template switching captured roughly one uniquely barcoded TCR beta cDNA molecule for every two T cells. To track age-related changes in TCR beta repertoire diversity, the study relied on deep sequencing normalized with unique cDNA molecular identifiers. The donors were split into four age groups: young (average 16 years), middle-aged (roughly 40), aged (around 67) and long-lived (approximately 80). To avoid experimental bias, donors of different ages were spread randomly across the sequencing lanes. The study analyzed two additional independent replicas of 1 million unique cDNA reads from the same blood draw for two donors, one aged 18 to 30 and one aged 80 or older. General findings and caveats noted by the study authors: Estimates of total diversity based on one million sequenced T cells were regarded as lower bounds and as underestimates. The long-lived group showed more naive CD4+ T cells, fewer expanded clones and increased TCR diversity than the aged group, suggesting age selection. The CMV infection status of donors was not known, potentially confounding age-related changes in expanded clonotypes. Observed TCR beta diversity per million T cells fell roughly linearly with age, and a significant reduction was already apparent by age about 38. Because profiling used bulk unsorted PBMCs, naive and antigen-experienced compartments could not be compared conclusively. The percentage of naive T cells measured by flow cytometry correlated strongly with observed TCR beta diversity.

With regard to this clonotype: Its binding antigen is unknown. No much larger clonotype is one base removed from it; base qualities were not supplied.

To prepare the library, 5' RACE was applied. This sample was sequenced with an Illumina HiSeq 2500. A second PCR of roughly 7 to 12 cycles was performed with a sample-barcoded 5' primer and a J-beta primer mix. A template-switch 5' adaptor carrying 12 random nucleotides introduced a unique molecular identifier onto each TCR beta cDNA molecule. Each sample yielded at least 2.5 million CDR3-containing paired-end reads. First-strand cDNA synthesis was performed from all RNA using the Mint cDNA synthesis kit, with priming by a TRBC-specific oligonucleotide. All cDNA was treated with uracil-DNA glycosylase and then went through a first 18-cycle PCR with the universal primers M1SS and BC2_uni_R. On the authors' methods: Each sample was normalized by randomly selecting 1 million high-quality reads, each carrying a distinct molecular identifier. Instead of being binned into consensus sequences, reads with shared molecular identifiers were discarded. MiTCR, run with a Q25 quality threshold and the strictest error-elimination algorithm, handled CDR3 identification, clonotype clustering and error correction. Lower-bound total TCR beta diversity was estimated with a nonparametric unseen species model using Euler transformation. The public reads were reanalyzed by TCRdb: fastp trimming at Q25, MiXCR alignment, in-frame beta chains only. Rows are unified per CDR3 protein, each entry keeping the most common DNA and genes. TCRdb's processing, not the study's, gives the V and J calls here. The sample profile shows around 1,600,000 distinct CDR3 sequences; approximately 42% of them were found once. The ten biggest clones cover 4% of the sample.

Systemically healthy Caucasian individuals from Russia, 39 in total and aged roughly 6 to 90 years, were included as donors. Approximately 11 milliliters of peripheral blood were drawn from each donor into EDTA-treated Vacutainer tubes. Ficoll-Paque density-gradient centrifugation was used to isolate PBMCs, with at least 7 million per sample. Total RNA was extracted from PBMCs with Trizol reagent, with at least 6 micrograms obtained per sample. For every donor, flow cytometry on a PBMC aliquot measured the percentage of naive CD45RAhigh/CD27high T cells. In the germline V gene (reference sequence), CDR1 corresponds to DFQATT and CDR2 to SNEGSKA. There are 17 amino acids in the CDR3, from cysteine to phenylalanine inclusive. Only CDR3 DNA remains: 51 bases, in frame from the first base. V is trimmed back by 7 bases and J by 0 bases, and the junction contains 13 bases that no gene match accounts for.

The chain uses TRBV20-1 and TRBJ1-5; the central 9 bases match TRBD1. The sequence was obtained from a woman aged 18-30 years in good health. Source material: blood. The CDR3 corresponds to CSVPGQGALYSNQPQHF. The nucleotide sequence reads TGCAGTGTGCCGGGACAGGGAGCCCTATATAGCAATCAGCCCCAGCATTTT.